This passage covers 20 T cell receptor beta chains from one sample sequenced in a study of blood T cells in healthy people across ages. Sample-barcoded 5' priming and a J-beta primer mix drove a second PCR of about 7 to 12 cycles. In TCRdb, the 5' RACE reads were re-called with MiXCR into one record per CDR3 protein. The table includes some 860,000 distinct CDR3 sequences, about 61% detected once. Sequencing input: blood. The source is a man in his forties in good health.

The chain employs TRBV11-2 and TRBJ2-5, with D unresolved. The CDR3 runs 14 residues. Germline CDR1 reads SGHAT; CDR2 reads FQNNGV. Trimming took off 1 base at V and 4 bases at J, with 10 bases between the two ends. The CDR3 nucleotides read TGTGCCAGCAGCTTAGGCCACTCTGGAGAGACCCAGTACTTC. Translation gives CASSLGHSGETQYF. The whole variable domain, remainder taken from reference TRBV11-2 and TRBJ2-5, is EAGVAQSPRYKIIEKRQSVAFWCNPISGHATLYWYQQILGQGPKLLIQFQNNGVVDDSQLPKDRFSAERLKGVDSTLKIQPAKLEDSAVYLCASSLGHSGETQYFGPGTRLLVL.

This clonotype appeared a few times. The chain has TRBV20-1 and TRBJ2-6; 15 nucleotides line up with TRBD2. Germline V gives CDR1 DFQATT, CDR2 SNEGSKA (reference sequence). The CDR3 covers 20 residues. V gave up 6 bases and J gave up 0 bases; unmatched junction bases: 12. The CDR3 spells CSARRGLAGGQSSGANVLTF. CDR3 nucleotide sequence: TGCAGTGCGCGAAGGGGACTAGCGGGGGGCCAGAGCTCTGGGGCCAACGTCCTGACTTTC.

This clonotype was seen a few times. The V gene is TRBV14, the J gene TRBJ2-5, with a possible D match to TRBD1 (6 bases). The CDR3 covers 13 residues. Germline CDR1 and CDR2: SGHDN and FVKESK. The V end lost 6 bases, the J end lost 7 bases, and 15 bases lay between the germline ends. The CDR3 DNA sequence: TGTGCCAGCAGACCCGACAGGTTTAGGACCCAGTACTTC. Encoded protein: CASRPDRFRTQYF.

This clonotype was found once. The chain couples TRBV7-9 to TRBJ1-5; D gene uncertain. Trimming stripped 3 bases from V and 5 bases from J, with 8 bases between. The CDR3 spans 13 residues. The V gene's germline CDR1 is SEHNR and CDR2 FQNEAQ (reference sequence). CDR3 in amino acids: CASSFNGDQPQHF. Written as DNA, the CDR3 is TGTGCCAGCAGCTTTAACGGCGATCAGCCCCAGCATTTT.

This sequence joins TRBV28 and TRBJ1-4; no firm D call. Germline assignment: CDR1 MDHEN and CDR2 SYDVKM. The V and J ends lost 3 bases and 1 base respectively, with 6 bases between them. The CDR3 covers 14 residues. The CDR3 DNA reads TGTGCCAGCAGTTTTAACCAAACTAATGAAAAACTGTTTTTT. Translation: CASSFNQTNEKLFF.

The chain couples TRBV5-1 to TRBJ2-6; D is unresolved. The CDR3 spans 15 residues. V shed 3 bases and J shed 0 bases, with 7 bases lying between them. The germline CDR1 and CDR2 sequences are SGHRS and YFSETQ. CDR3 DNA: TGCGCCAGCAGCTCAGGAGACTCTGGGGCCAACGTCCTGACTTTC. Translating it yields CASSSGDSGANVLTF.

This chain joins TRBV11-2 and TRBJ2-6; D tentatively reads TRBD1 or TRBD2 (5 bases each). CDR3 length equals 18 residues. V lost 5 bases and J lost 4, with 21 bases in between. From germline, CDR1 is SGHAT and CDR2 FQNNGV. The CDR3, as DNA: TGTGCCAGCAGCCCCTTAGACGGTCATGGGACCGGGGCCAACGTCCTGACTTTC. Amino acid sequence: CASSPLDGHGTGANVLTF.

The CDR3 loop is CSVETTGDQPQHF. CDR3 coding DNA: TGCAGCGTTGAAACGACAGGGGATCAGCCCCAGCATTTT. This chain uses TRBV29-1 with TRBJ1-5; TRBD1 aligns across 8 bases. The CDR3 is 13 amino acids. Germline loops: CDR1 SQVTM, CDR2 ANQGSEA. With 2 bases clipped from V and 5 bases from J, the junction kept 2 bases outside the gene matches.

This clonotype was seen only a few times. V and J are TRBV10-3 and TRBJ2-5; 7 nucleotides match TRBD1. The CDR3 has 12 amino acids. Per the germline V gene, CDR1 is ENHRY and CDR2 is SYGVKD. J lost 5 bases, V lost 6 bases, and 3 bases had no gene match. CDR3 DNA: TGTGCCATCAGGAAACAGGGGGAGACCCAGTACTTC. It codes for CAIRKQGETQYF.

This clonotype was seen many times. The V and J genes are TRBV7-2 and TRBJ2-4, with 7 bases matching TRBD2. CDR1 SGHTA and CDR2 FQGNSA come from the germline V gene. The V gene end was trimmed by 2 bases and the J gene end by 3 bases; junction bases not matched to a gene: 13. The CDR3 runs 18 residues. CDR3 amino acids: CASSLLTLPGEGKNIQYF. CDR3 nucleotide sequence: TGTGCCAGCAGCTTACTCACCCTCCCGGGGGAGGGCAAAAACATTCAGTACTTC.

The genes are TRBV24-1 and TRBJ2-5; TRBD1 or TRBD2 may be the D gene (5 bases each). This CDR3 region has 16 residues. Trimming removed 1 base at V and 4 bases at J, with 15 bases between. CDR1 KGHDR and CDR2 SFDVKD come from the germline V gene. CDR3 region: CATSDFTGTLTETQYF. CDR3 in DNA: TGTGCCACCAGTGATTTCACGGGGACCTTGACAGAGACCCAGTACTTC.

Ten or more counts support this clonotype. J is TRBJ2-6 and V is TRBV7-2, with TRBD2 identical over 8 bases. Germline trimming cut 7 bases from V and 4 bases from J; bases unmatched to any gene: 15. CDR3 length: 18 residues. Germline lookup yields CDR1 SGHTA and CDR2 FQGNSA. The CDR3 bases are TGTGCCAGCATCCGTAGTAGCGGGGACCCCTTCGGGGCCAACGTCCTGACTTTC. It yields the protein CASIRSSGDPFGANVLTF.

This clonotype came up a few times. The CDR3 loop is CASSLSQDYGYTF. CDR3 sequence (DNA): TGTGCCAGCAGCTTATCTCAAGACTATGGCTACACCTTC. V and J are TRBV7-9 and TRBJ1-2, with D hard to call. This CDR3 is built from 13 residues. The germline CDR1 and CDR2 sequences are SEHNR and FQNEAQ (reference sequence). The germline V and J ends were trimmed by 2 bases and 3 bases, with 7 bases remaining between them.

The gene calls are TRBV20-1 and TRBJ1-6, with TRBD1 as a possible D gene (5 bases). The V gene lost 3 bases and the J gene lost 5 bases, with 11 bases spanning the gap. The CDR3 is 14 amino acids. The V gene's germline CDR1 is DFQATT and CDR2 SNEGSKA (reference sequence). The CDR3 DNA reads as TGCAGTGCTAGTTTCGCCAGGGATAATTCACCCCTCCACTTT. Translated, it gives CSASFARDNSPLHF.

In its sample, this clonotype was seen a few times. V is TRBV15 and J is TRBJ1-2, with TRBD1 identical over 7 bases. Germline CDR1 is LNHNV and CDR2 is YYDKDF (reference sequence). V gave up 3 bases and J gave up 4 bases; unmatched junction bases: 11. The CDR3 is 16 amino acids. CDR3 in DNA: TGTGCCACCAGCAGTAAAAACAGGGGCCAATTCTATGGCTACACCTTC. Translation: CATSSKNRGQFYGYTF.

This chain uses TRBV29-1 with TRBJ2-1, with a possible D match to TRBD2 (6 bases). The J call is in doubt because the DNA end fits TRBJ2-7 better. CDR3 length equals 14 residues. In germline, CDR1 is SQVTM, CDR2 ANQGSEA. The CDR3 DNA is TGCAGCGTTGGGGGAGGTGGGGCCTACAATGAGCAGTACTTC. Encoded protein: CSVGGGGAYNEQYF.

This sequence joins TRBV24-1 and TRBJ2-7, with D possibly called TRBD1 or TRBD2 (5 bases each). CDR1 and CDR2 from the germline V gene are KGHDR and SFDVKD. V lost 12 bases to trimming and J lost 2 bases, with 19 bases between them. This CDR3 contains 14 residues. The CDR3 DNA reads TGTGCCGCCGCGCGAGGGGCTTTCCCCTACGAGCAGTACTTC. As protein: CAAARGAFPYEQYF.

This clonotype was observed a handful of times. The gene calls are TRBV6-5 and TRBJ2-7; 7 bases fit TRBD1. The length of the CDR3 is 14 residues. CDR1 is MNHEY, CDR2 SVGAGI, per germline. V dropped 4 bases and J dropped 3; count of bases not matched to a gene: 6. The CDR3 DNA follows: TGTGCCAGCAGTTCGACAGGGTTTCTCTACGAGCAGTACTTC. This codes for CASSSTGFLYEQYF.

The chain carries TRBV7-3 and TRBJ1-2; 11 nucleotides align to TRBD1. In germline, CDR1 is SGHTA, CDR2 FQGTGA. There are 15 residues in the CDR3. V lost 5 bases and J lost 4; bases outside the gene matches: 6. CDR3 coding DNA: TGTGCCAGCAGCCCCACGGGACAGGGGGTCTATGGCTACACCTTC. Translation gives CASSPTGQGVYGYTF.

This clonotype was seen ten or more times. The chain carries TRBV29-1 and TRBJ1-2; D gene unclear. Trimming shortened V by 2 bases and J by 4 bases, and 5 bases separated the two germline ends. Germline V gene lookup returns CDR1 SQVTM and CDR2 ANQGSEA. This CDR3 region has 11 residues. This CDR3 reads CSVERSYGYTF. The CDR3 nucleotides are TGCAGCGTTGAAAGGTCCTATGGCTACACCTTC.